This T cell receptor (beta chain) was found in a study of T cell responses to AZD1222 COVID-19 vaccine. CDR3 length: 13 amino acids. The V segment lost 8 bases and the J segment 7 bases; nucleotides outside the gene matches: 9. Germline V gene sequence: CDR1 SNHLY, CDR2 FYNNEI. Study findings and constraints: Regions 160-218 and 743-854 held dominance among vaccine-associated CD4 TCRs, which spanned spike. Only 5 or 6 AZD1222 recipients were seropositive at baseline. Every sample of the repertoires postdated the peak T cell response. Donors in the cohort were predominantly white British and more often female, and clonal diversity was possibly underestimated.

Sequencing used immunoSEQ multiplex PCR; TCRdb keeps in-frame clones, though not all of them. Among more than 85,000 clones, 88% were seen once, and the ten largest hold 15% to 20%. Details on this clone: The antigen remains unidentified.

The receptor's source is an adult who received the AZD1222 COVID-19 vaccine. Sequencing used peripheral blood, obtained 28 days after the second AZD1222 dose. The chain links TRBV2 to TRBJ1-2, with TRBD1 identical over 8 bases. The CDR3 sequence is CASAEQGAFGYTF. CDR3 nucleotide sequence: TGTGCCAGCGCAGAGCAGGGGGCGTTTGGCTACACCTTC.